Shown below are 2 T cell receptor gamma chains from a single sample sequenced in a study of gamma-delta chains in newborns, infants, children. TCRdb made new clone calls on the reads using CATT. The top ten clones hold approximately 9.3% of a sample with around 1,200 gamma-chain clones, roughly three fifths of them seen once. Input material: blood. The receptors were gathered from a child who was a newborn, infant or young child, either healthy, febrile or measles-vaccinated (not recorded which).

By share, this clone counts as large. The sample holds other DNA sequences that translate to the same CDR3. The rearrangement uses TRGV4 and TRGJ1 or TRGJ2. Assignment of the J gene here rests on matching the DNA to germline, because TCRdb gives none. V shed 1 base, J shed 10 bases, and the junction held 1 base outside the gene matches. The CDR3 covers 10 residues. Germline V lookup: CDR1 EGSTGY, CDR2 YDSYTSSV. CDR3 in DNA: TGTGCCACCTGGGATGGAAAGAAACTCTTT. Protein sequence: CATWDGKKLF.

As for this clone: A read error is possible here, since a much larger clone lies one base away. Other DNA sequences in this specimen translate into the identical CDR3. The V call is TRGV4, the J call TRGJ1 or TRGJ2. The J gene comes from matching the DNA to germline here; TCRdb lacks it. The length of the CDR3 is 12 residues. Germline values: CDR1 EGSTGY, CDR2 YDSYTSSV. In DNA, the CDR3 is TGTGCCACTTGGGATCGATATTATAAGAAACTCTTT. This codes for CATWDRYYKKLF.